Listed below are T cell receptor beta chains from one sample, sequenced in a study of T cells in Graves' hyperthyroidism and ophthalmopathy. TCRdb reanalysed the multiplex PCR reads using MiXCR and keeps one entry per CDR3 protein. This table has roughly 170,000 distinct CDR3 sequences, about 9.4% appearing once. The sequencing input was blood. Receptors were obtained from a young woman with Graves' hyperthyroidism that later progressed to Graves' ophthalmopathy. CDR3s include the opening cysteine and the closing phenylalanine or tryptophan. Fields, in order: CDR3 protein, CDR3 DNA, D gene, clone size, V gene, J gene. D genes are given only for firm matches. Not every row has a clone size; where given, it reads once, few, many or a size class.

CASSYSQPSTDTQYF	TGTGCCAGCAGTTACTCGCAGCCTAGCACAGATACGCAGTATTTT	NA	NA	TRBV6-6	TRBJ2-3
CASRTTGGVTEAFF	TGTGCCAGCAGAACCACAGGGGGAGTCACTGAAGCTTTCTTT	TRBD1	many	TRBV7-9	TRBJ1-1
CSARLARTAYEQYF	TGCAGTGCTAGGTTAGCTAGAACCGCCTACGAGCAGTACTTC	NA	few	TRBV20-1	TRBJ2-7
CASSLARGPVSNQPQHF	TGTGCCAGCAGCTTAGCCCGAGGCCCAGTAAGCAATCAGCCCCAGCATTTT	NA	many	TRBV11-3	TRBJ1-5
CASSPLGDSHYEQYF	TGTGCCAGCAGCCCCCTCGGGGACAGCCACTACGAGCAGTACTTC	TRBD1	many	TRBV28	TRBJ2-7
CASSGGFSGANVLTF	TGTGCCAGCAGTGGCGGATTCTCTGGGGCCAACGTCCTGACTTTC	NA	many	TRBV2	TRBJ2-6
CASSSGLAGVSDTQYF	TGTGCCAGCAGCTCGGGACTAGCGGGAGTGTCAGATACGCAGTATTTT	TRBD2	NA	TRBV11-1	TRBJ2-3
CASSIMSDEQFF	TGTGCCAGTAGTATTATGTCCGATGAGCAGTTCTTC	NA	many	TRBV19	TRBJ2-1
CSASTGPRYEQYF	TGCAGTGCTAGTACCGGGCCTCGATACGAGCAGTACTTC	NA	NA	TRBV20-1	TRBJ2-7
CASSLRFAGGYEQYF	TGCGCCAGCAGCCTCAGATTTGCAGGGGGCTACGAGCAGTACTTC	TRBD1	NA	TRBV4-1	TRBJ2-7
CASSPYDKENNYGYTF	TGTGCCAGCTCACCGTACGATAAAGAGAATAACTATGGCTACACCTTC	NA	many	TRBV18	TRBJ1-2
CASSLAQKTEAFF	TGTGCCAGCAGCTTGGCGCAGAAGACTGAAGCTTTCTTT	NA	many	TRBV7-6	TRBJ1-1
CASTDPLKEEFF	TGTGCCAGCACCGACCCCCTGAAAGAGGAGTTCTTC	NA	many	TRBV12-3/TRBV12-4	TRBJ2-1
CSARAVGSETRYGYTF	TGCAGTGCTAGAGCGGTGGGATCCGAAACCCGATATGGCTACACCTTC	NA	many	TRBV20-1	TRBJ1-2
CASSFGTSGNNEQFF	TGTGCCAGCAGTTTTGGGACTAGCGGAAACAATGAGCAGTTCTTC	TRBD2	many	TRBV27	TRBJ2-1
CASDPVGVSAGELFF	TGTGCCTCAGACCCCGTAGGGGTATCGGCCGGGGAGCTGTTTTTT	NA	many	TRBV30	TRBJ2-2
CASSLGSTQYF	TGTGCCAGCAGCTTGGGCTCTACGCAGTATTTT	NA	NA	TRBV7-9	TRBJ2-3
CASSLDRVNSPLHF	TGTGCCAGCAGCTTAGACAGGGTAAATTCACCCCTCCACTTT	NA	many	TRBV11-2	TRBJ1-6
CASSVVPGLAIPDTQYF	TGTGCCAGCAGCGTTGTACCGGGACTAGCTATCCCAGATACGCAGTATTTT	TRBD2	many	TRBV5-5	TRBJ2-3
CASSHPDRGNSYEQYF	TGTGCCAGCAGCCACCCGGACAGGGGGAACTCCTACGAGCAGTACTTC	TRBD1	many	TRBV4-2	TRBJ2-7
CAWSRLDRAGEQYF	TGTGCCTGGTCGAGACTGGACAGGGCGGGAGAGCAGTACTTC	TRBD1	few	TRBV30	TRBJ2-7
CASSLRDSRSYEQYF	TGTGCCAGCAGCTTGCGGGACTCCCGCTCCTACGAGCAGTACTTC	NA	many	TRBV7-9	TRBJ2-7
CSAAGTSGSGELFF	TGCAGTGCGGCAGGGACTAGCGGGTCCGGGGAGCTGTTTTTT	TRBD2	many	TRBV20-1	TRBJ2-2
CSARQGGYYEQYF	TGCAGTGCCAGACAGGGGGGTTACTACGAGCAGTACTTC	TRBD1	many	TRBV20-1	TRBJ2-7
CSVGEQPQHF	TGCAGCGTTGGTGAGCAGCCCCAGCATTTT	NA	many	TRBV29-1	TRBJ1-5
CASSELPGNYGYTF	TGTGCCAGCAGTGAATTGCCAGGGAACTATGGCTACACCTTC	NA	NA	TRBV25-1	TRBJ1-2
CASSLDGKSNQPQHF	TGTGCCAGCAGCCTGGACGGGAAGAGCAATCAGCCCCAGCATTTT	NA	many	TRBV3-1	TRBJ1-5
CAWSVLDVSSYNSPLHF	TGTGCCTGGAGTGTACTTGATGTAAGCTCCTATAATTCACCCCTCCACTTT	NA	many	TRBV30	TRBJ1-6
CASSRNGGSYEQYF	TGCGCCAGCAGCAGGAACGGCGGCTCCTACGAGCAGTACTTC	NA	many	TRBV5-1	TRBJ2-7
CASSLKLAGVNEQFF	TGTGCCAGCAGCTTAAAACTAGCGGGAGTAAATGAGCAGTTCTTC	TRBD2	NA	TRBV7-3	TRBJ2-1
CASSLSLQGTGELFF	TGTGCCAGCAGCTTAAGTTTGCAGGGCACCGGGGAGCTGTTTTTT	NA	many	TRBV7-3	TRBJ2-2
CASSSTGSNEKLFF	TGTGCCAGCAGTTCGACAGGGAGTAATGAAAAACTGTTTTTT	TRBD1	many	TRBV12-3/TRBV12-4	TRBJ1-4
CASSSTRYYSYEQYF	TGTGCCAGCAGCTCCACCCGCTATTATTCCTACGAGCAGTACTTC	NA	many	TRBV7-9	TRBJ2-7
CASSPPDGNYGYTF	TGTGCCAGCTCACCACCGGACGGGAACTATGGCTACACCTTC	NA	many	TRBV18	TRBJ1-2
CASSSGPLETQYF	TGTGCCAGCAGCTCCGGACCCCTAGAGACCCAGTACTTC	NA	many	TRBV7-3	TRBJ2-5
CASSEADTSNQPQHF	TGTGCCAGCAGTGAAGCGGACACTAGCAATCAGCCCCAGCATTTT	NA	many	TRBV6-1	TRBJ1-5
CAWRVVQASEKLFF	TGTGCCTGGAGAGTCGTCCAGGCTTCTGAAAAACTGTTTTTT	NA	many	TRBV30	TRBJ1-4
CASSRLSGRYEQYF	TGTGCCAGCAGTCGACTGAGCGGGAGGTACGAGCAGTACTTC	TRBD2	many	TRBV7-3	TRBJ2-7
CASSPRTSGTSHTGELFF	TGTGCCAGCAGCCCTCGGACTAGCGGGACATCCCACACCGGGGAGCTGTTTTTT	TRBD2	NA	TRBV3-1	TRBJ2-2
CASSPDGGVTDTQYF	TGTGCCAGCAGCCCTGACGGGGGGGTCACAGATACGCAGTATTTT	TRBD2	many	TRBV7-3	TRBJ2-3
CSAKQGPPDGYTF	TGCAGTGCTAAACAGGGTCCCCCCGATGGCTACACCTTC	NA	many	TRBV20-1	TRBJ1-2